The 5 T cell receptor beta chains below all came from one sample that was sequenced in a study of T-cell reconstitution after alpha-beta-depleted transplantation in children. The TCRbeta library incorporated unique molecular identifiers. MiXCR, applied by TCRdb to the PCR reads, yields one record per CDR3 protein. The table records a few hundred thousand distinct CDR3 sequences, about 9.4% of them present only once. The material sequenced was PBMCs from the stem cell graft donor, taken from the stem cell graft. The source is a human donor who donated a stem cell graft to a child with acute lymphoblastic leukemia.

Only a few counts were recorded for this clonotype. The chain employs TRBV12-3 or TRBV12-4 and TRBJ1-2; weak D call: TRBD1 (6 bases). The CDR3 spans 15 residues. V dropped 3 bases and J dropped 3 bases, with 14 bases sitting between them. CDR3 bases: TGTGCCAGCAGTTTTGAACAGGGTATTTACTATGGCTACACCTTC. It yields the protein CASSFEQGIYYGYTF.

This clonotype was recorded many times. The chain is built from TRBV5-1 and TRBJ2-1, with a possible D match to TRBD2 (6 bases). Germline V gives CDR1 SGHRS, CDR2 YFSETQ. This CDR3 is built from 14 residues. Deletions cut 7 bases from V and 4 bases from J, with 15 bases between. CDR3 amino acids: CASHGGAAYNEQFF. As DNA, the CDR3 is TGCGCCAGCCACGGGGGAGCGGCGTACAATGAGCAGTTCTTC.

This clonotype was seen a few times. The chain carries TRBV18 and TRBJ2-1; the D is unclear. The germline CDR1 and CDR2 sequences are KGHSH and LQKENI. The CDR3 contains 14 residues. Trimming left V 0 bases short and J 6 bases short, with 9 bases between. The CDR3 is CASSPPRMLNEQFF. The DNA for the CDR3 is TGTGCCAGCTCACCACCGAGGATGCTCAATGAGCAGTTCTTC.

This clonotype was observed many times. The chain employs TRBV24-1 and TRBJ2-7; possible D gene TRBD2, 5 bases. This CDR3 has 12 amino acids. V was shortened by 8 bases and J by 0 bases, with 7 bases between the two germline ends. Germline V CDR1 and CDR2: KGHDR, SFDVKD. The CDR3 DNA is TGTGCCACCATGGGGAGCTCCTACGAGCAGTACTTC. Amino acids: CATMGSSYEQYF.

This clonotype occurred a few times. V gene TRBV4-2 combines with J gene TRBJ2-7; TRBD2 aligns across 9 bases. J gave up 2 bases and V 1 base, and 6 bases lay outside the gene matches. Germline V gene lookup returns CDR1 LGHNA and CDR2 YNFKEQ. The CDR3 consists of 16 residues. The DNA for the CDR3 is TGTGCCAGCAGCCAAGTTAGCGGGAGCTCAACCTACGAGCAGTACTTC. Its translation: CASSQVSGSSTYEQYF.